Listed here are 6 T cell receptor beta chains from one sample, sequenced in a study of shared T cell receptors in the human thymus. The repertoire was sequenced with immunoSEQ multiplex PCR; TCRdb's copy has only in-frame clones and lacks some. The sample yields 650,000 to 950,000 clones, around 85% seen once. The same specimen was also included in a second study, on human thymus T cells.

The sequenced material came from thymocytes. These receptors all come from a girl under two years old with a congenital heart defect.

For this clone: The sample contains more than one DNA sequence encoding this CDR3. The V gene is TRBV11-2, the J gene TRBJ2-2; D gene unclear. The CDR3 covers 11 residues. The V end was cut by 3 bases, the J end by 7 bases, with 3 bases between. Germline CDR1 and CDR2: SGHAT and FQNNGV. The CDR3 protein is CASSFYGELFF. CDR3 nucleotide sequence: TGTGCCAGCAGCTTCTACGGGGAGCTGTTTTTT.

This clone was detected once. The rearrangement joins TRBV14 to TRBJ2-3; maybe TRBD1 (6 bases). V lost 0 bases, J lost 0 bases, and 13 bases lay in between. Looked up from germline, CDR1 is SGHDN and CDR2 is FVKESK. CDR3 length: 17 amino acids. CDR3 sequence (DNA): TGTGCCAGCAGCCAAGAATCGCAGGGGAAAAGCACAGATACGCAGTATTTT. This encodes CASSQESQGKSTDTQYF.

This chain uses TRBV5-1 with TRBJ2-3, with D perhaps TRBD1 (6 bases). The V end lost 4 bases, the J end lost 5 bases, and 11 bases lay between the germline ends. CDR1 is SGHRS and CDR2 is YFSETQ in the germline V gene. The CDR3 has 13 residues. The CDR3 sequence: CASSTRGGDTQYF. The CDR3 region has the DNA TGCGCCAGCAGCACCCGAGGGGGAGATACGCAGTATTTT.

V usage is TRBV27 and J usage is TRBJ1-2; D unclear. CDR3 length: 14 amino acids. Trimming cost V 3 bases and J 0 bases, with 8 bases left between them. Germline V CDR1 and CDR2: MNHEY, SMNVEV (reference sequence). DNA for the CDR3: TGTGCCAGCAGTTTCCACTTCGCTAACTATGGCTACACCTTC. This translates into CASSFHFANYGYTF.

The chain uses TRBV5-6 and TRBJ1-5; 8 positions match TRBD1. CDR3 length equals 14 residues. V shed 2 bases, J shed 6 bases, and the junction held 4 bases outside the gene matches. The germline V gene encodes CDR1 SGHDT and CDR2 YYEEEE. The CDR3 DNA follows: TGTGCCAGCAGCTTCCGACAGGGGTGTCAGCCCCAGCATTTT. This translates into CASSFRQGCQPQHF.

This rearrangement joins TRBV25-1 to TRBJ2-1; no definite D call. Trimming stripped 3 bases from V and 3 bases from J, with 15 bases between. The CDR3 is made up of 16 amino acids. Germline V gene sequence: CDR1 MGHDK, CDR2 SYGVNS. The CDR3 protein is CASSDDPGLNYNEQFF. CDR3 nucleotide sequence: TGTGCCAGCAGTGACGACCCTGGGCTAAACTACAATGAGCAGTTCTTC. Full variable domain (rest looked up from reference TRBV25-1 and TRBJ2-1): EADIYQTPRYLVIGTGKKITLECSQTMGHDKMYWYQQDPGMELHLIHYSYGVNSTEKGDLSSESTVSRIRTEHFPLTLESARPSHTSQYLCASSDDPGLNYNEQFFGPGTRLTVL.